This is a list of T cell receptor beta chains from one sample in a study of PD-1 blockade in mismatch repair-deficient tumors. Assay used: immunoSEQ multiplex PCR; TCRdb lists only in-frame clones, some missing. The sample includes roughly 130,000 clones, about nine tenths of them seen just once. The sequences come from peripheral blood, collected approximately 73 weeks after starting pembrolizumab. These receptors were collected from an adult with mismatch repair-deficient cancer. Each CDR3 is given with its conserved first and last residue. The D gene is left open where the match is weak. Size tells how often a clone was seen (once, few, many) or the class of an expanded clone, and some rows leave it out.

TRBJ2-7 | - | TRBV4-3 | TRBD2 | TGCGCCAGCAGCCAGGGACTAGCGAACTACGAGCAGTACTTC | CASSQGLANYEQYF
TRBJ2-2 | - | TRBV5-8 | TRBD2 | TGTGCCAGCAGCTGGGGGGGGAACACCGGGGAGCTGTTTTTT | CASSWGGNTGELFF
TRBJ2-5 | - | TRBV6-5 | - | TGTGCCAGCAGTTACCGCTCCGGGCTTCAAGAGACCCAGTACTTC | CASSYRSGLQETQYF
TRBJ2-1 | few | TRBV25-1 | - | TGTGCCAGCAGTGATTCTGGCAATGAGCAGTTCTTC | CASSDSGNEQFF
TRBJ2-5 | - | TRBV4-2 | - | TGTGCCAGCAGCCAAGAGCGAGGGCCGATCCAAGAGACCCAGTACTTC | CASSQERGPIQETQYF
TRBJ2-7 | - | TRBV27 | - | TGTGCCAGCAGTCCTAACGTCCTTAACGAGCAGTACTTC | CASSPNVLNEQYF
TRBJ1-5 | - | TRBV27 | - | TGTGCCAGCAGTTTGTTAGAGAATCAGCCCCAGCATTTT | CASSLLENQPQHF
TRBJ2-7 | - | TRBV7-8 | - | TGTGCCAGCAGCTTAATGGGCCTTGGGGTCGAGCAGTACTTC | CASSLMGLGVEQYF
TRBJ2-2 | - | TRBV19 | - | TGTGCCAGTAGTATAACAGGGAGAACCGGGGAGCTGTTTTTT | CASSITGRTGELFF
TRBJ2-5 | - | TRBV6-5 | TRBD2 | TGTGCCAGCAGTTACATTGGCCTAGCGGGGACCCAGTACTTC | CASSYIGLAGTQYF
TRBJ2-3 | once | TRBV4-1 | - | TGCGCCAGCAGCCAAGGGGCAGATACGCAGTATTTT | CASSQGADTQYF
TRBJ1-2 | - | TRBV4-3 | - | TGCGCCAGCAGCCAAGAATTCTCCAGGGGAAATGGCTACACCTTC | CASSQEFSRGNGYTF
TRBJ2-7 | few | TRBV6-5 | TRBD2 | TGTGCCAGCAGTCCCGGACTAGCGGGAGCCTACGAGCAGTACTTC | CASSPGLAGAYEQYF
TRBJ2-7 | once | TRBV6-1 | TRBD2 | TGTGCCAGCACCCAACTAGCGGGAGTTATCCACGAGCAGTACTTC | CASTQLAGVIHEQYF
TRBJ2-1 | - | TRBV9 | TRBD2 | TGTGCCAGCAGCGCGAGCGGGAGCAACTACAATGAGCAGTTCTTC | CASSASGSNYNEQFF
TRBJ1-1 | - | TRBV11-2 | - | TGTGCCAGCAGCTTCCAGGGTCCGAACACTGAAGCTTTCTTT | CASSFQGPNTEAFF
TRBJ1-2 | - | TRBV5-4 | - | TGTGCCAGCAGCTTGGAAAGGACAGCTAACTATGGCTACACCTTC | CASSLERTANYGYTF
TRBJ1-1 | - | TRBV7-9 | - | TGTGCCAGCAGCGCCGGGGGGAACACTGAAGCTTTCTTT | CASSAGGNTEAFF
TRBJ2-5 | - | TRBV10-2 | - | TGCGCCAGCAGTGAGTCGAATGTACTATACGGGACCCAGTACTTC | CASSESNVLYGTQYF
TRBJ1-2 | - | TRBV11-2 | - | TGTGCCAGCAGCTTAGTCTTGGGAGGGACCTACTATGGCTACACCTTC | CASSLVLGGTYYGYTF
TRBJ2-7 | once | TRBV18 | - | TGTGCCAGCTCATCCGCCTACGAGCAGTACTTC | CASSSAYEQYF
TRBJ2-1 | many | TRBV2 | - | TGTGCCAGCAGTCAGTACAATGAGCAGTTCTTC | CASSQYNEQFF
TRBJ2-7 | - | TRBV5-4 | TRBD2 | TGTGCCAGCAGCTTGGATACTAGCGGGAGTATGGTCTCCTACGAGCAGTACTTC | CASSLDTSGSMVSYEQYF
TRBJ2-1 | - | TRBV7-9 | TRBD2 | TGTGCCAGCAGCTTGGGGGGGTCCTACAATGAGCAGTTCTTC | CASSLGGSYNEQFF
TRBJ2-3 | - | TRBV10-2 | - | TGCGCCAGCAGGGACACGGGTTACACAGATACGCAGTATTTT | CASRDTGYTDTQYF
TRBJ2-5 | - | TRBV7-9 | - | TGTGCCAGCAGCTCAGACTCGTTCCAAGAGACCCAGTACTTC | CASSSDSFQETQYF
TRBJ2-7 | once | TRBV7-9 | - | TGTGCCAGCAGCTTTTCCGGGAGACCCTACGAGCAGTACTTC | CASSFSGRPYEQYF
TRBJ2-7 | once | TRBV11-2 | - | TGTGCCAGCAGCTTAAGTATAGCCCCCTACGAGCAGTACTTC | CASSLSIAPYEQYF
TRBJ2-7 | once | TRBV11-2 | TRBD1 | TGTGCCAGCAGCTTTAAAGCCGGGACAGTCGCCGAGCAGTACTTC | CASSFKAGTVAEQYF
TRBJ1-4 | - | TRBV28 | - | TGTGCCAGCCAGGATAGTGCAACTAATGAAAAACTGTTTTTT | CASQDSATNEKLFF
TRBJ2-7 | - | TRBV4-1 | - | TGCGCCAGCAGCCAAGGGGTCCAAAGCTCCTACGAGCAGTACTTC | CASSQGVQSSYEQYF
TRBJ2-3 | - | TRBV13 | TRBD2 | TGTGCCAGCAGCTTAGACGGCGGGAGGGCCAAAGATACGCAGTATTTT | CASSLDGGRAKDTQYF
TRBJ2-6 | - | TRBV4-1 | - | TGCGCCAGCAGCCAAAAGGTTGGGGCCAACGTCCTGACTTTC | CASSQKVGANVLTF
TRBJ2-3 | - | TRBV5-1 | TRBD2 | TGCGCCAGCAGCCCCGGGGTAGCGGGAGTGTCAGATACGCAGTATTTT | CASSPGVAGVSDTQYF
TRBJ2-7 | - | TRBV6-5 | - | TGTGCCAGCAGTTACTCGTCTGACAACTACGAGCAGTACTTC | CASSYSSDNYEQYF
TRBJ1-5 | - | TRBV10-2 | - | TGCGCCAGCAGTGAAAACCAGGGCGCGCCCCAGCATTTT | CASSENQGAPQHF
TRBJ2-7 | - | TRBV7-2 | - | TGTGCCAGCAGCTTATTCCCCTTATCAGATACCTACGAGCAGTACTTC | CASSLFPLSDTYEQYF
TRBJ2-5 | - | TRBV7-9 | - | TGTGCCAGCAGCCCCGGGGGGCGGCCCCGAGGGACCCAGTACTTC | CASSPGGRPRGTQYF
TRBJ2-7 | few | TRBV11-3 | - | TGTGCCAGCAGCCAAGGATACGCCGAGCAGTACTTC | CASSQGYAEQYF
TRBJ2-1 | - | TRBV28 | TRBD1 | TGTGCCAGCAGCGTCAGGCCGGGACAGGGGTGGGATGAGCAGTTCTTC | CASSVRPGQGWDEQFF
TRBJ2-2 | - | TRBV10-3 | - | TGTGCCATCAGTGACCCAAGTCAGGGATTGGGCACCGGGGAGCTGTTTTTT | CAISDPSQGLGTGELFF
TRBJ2-3 | - | TRBV2 | TRBD2 | TGTGCCAGCAGTGAAGAGGCGGGAGGGAACACAGATACGCAGTATTTT | CASSEEAGGNTDTQYF
TRBJ2-1 | - | TRBV4-2 | - | TGTGCCAGCAGCCAAGATCGTGAGCAGTTCTTC | CASSQDREQFF
TRBJ2-2 | - | TRBV5-1 | - | TGCGCCAGCAGTTACCCCGGGGAGCTGTTTTTT | CASSYPGELFF
TRBJ1-1 | - | TRBV5-4 | TRBD1 | TGTGCCAGCAGTTTACATACCGGGACAGGGAGGACTGAAGCTTTCTTT | CASSLHTGTGRTEAFF
TRBJ2-1 | - | TRBV28 | - | TGTGCCAGCAGTCCCCAGAGGAGGCCTTCCTACAATGAGCAGTTCTTC | CASSPQRRPSYNEQFF
TRBJ2-7 | - | TRBV5-1 | - | TGCGCCAGCAGCTTGGACGGCAGGGGTGGGGAGCAGTACTTC | CASSLDGRGGEQYF
TRBJ1-1 | - | TRBV18 | - | TGTGCCAGCTCACCACTTCATGAGGGGCGCACTGAAGCTTTCTTT | CASSPLHEGRTEAFF
TRBJ1-1 | - | TRBV13 | - | TGTGCCAGCAGCTTAGGGACCACGAACACTGAAGCTTTCTTT | CASSLGTTNTEAFF
TRBJ2-6 | - | TRBV18 | - | TGTGCCAGCTCACCGAGAGGGGTCCCCCTCTCTGGGGCCAACGTCCTGACTTTC | CASSPRGVPLSGANVLTF